These 29 T cell receptor beta chains were sequenced from one sample in a study of blood T cell repertoires in COVID-19. The repertoire was sequenced with immunoSEQ multiplex PCR; TCRdb's copy has only in-frame clones and lacks some. The table lists some 150,000 clones, about 80% of them singletons. The sequencing input was PBMCs or T cells enriched from blood (not recorded which). The origin of the receptors is a woman younger than 30 who had been exposed to COVID-19.

The chain has TRBV4-2 and TRBJ2-7, with TRBD2 matching over 7 bases. V shed 0 bases and J 0 bases; nucleotides not matched to a gene: 5. CDR1 is LGHNA, CDR2 YNFKEQ, per germline. The CDR3 has 16 residues. CDR3 sequence: CASSQDPSGDSYEQYF. The CDR3 DNA is TGTGCCAGCAGCCAAGATCCTAGCGGAGACTCCTACGAGCAGTACTTC.

The chain employs TRBV5-8 and TRBJ2-7; D might be TRBD2 (6 bases). The V gene's germline CDR1 is SGHTS and CDR2 YDEGEE. This CDR3 comprises 11 residues. V was pared by 3 bases and J by 7 bases, with 8 bases between. Here the CDR3 DNA reads TGTGCCAGCAGCTGGGGGAGGGAGCAGTACTTC. Translated, it gives CASSWGREQYF.

The V call is TRBV5-1, the J call TRBJ2-2; maybe TRBD1 (5 bases). The CDR3 has 15 amino acids. V dropped 0 bases and J dropped 5 bases, with 11 bases sitting between them. Per germline, CDR1 SGHRS and CDR2 YFSETQ. The CDR3, as DNA: TGCGCCAGCAGCTTGGAGGGGCTGGTTACCGGGGAGCTGTTTTTT. Its translation is CASSLEGLVTGELFF.

This clone has only one observation. CDR3 loop: CASSYGVGANQPQHF. In DNA form, the CDR3 reads TGTGCCAGCAGTTACGGCGTGGGGGCCAATCAGCCCCAGCATTTT. J is TRBJ1-5 and V is TRBV6-5, with TRBD1 as a possible D gene (6 bases). From germline, CDR1 is MNHEY and CDR2 SVGAGI. The CDR3 contains 15 residues. Trimming removed 2 bases from V and 3 bases from J, with 11 bases in between.

A single count supports this clone. This chain joins TRBV6-2 or TRBV6-3 and TRBJ1-1; D is uncertain. The CDR3 covers 11 residues. From germline, CDR1 is MNHEY and CDR2 SVGEGT. Trimming took off 6 bases at V and 9 bases at J, with 11 bases between the two ends. Here the CDR3 reads CASSDREKAFF. CDR3 DNA: TGTGCCAGCAGCGATAGAGAAAAAGCTTTCTTT.

This chain links TRBV5-1 with TRBJ2-1; 8 positions agree with TRBD1. CDR3 length: 14 residues. Germline V gene sequence: CDR1 SGHRS, CDR2 YFSETQ. V trimming: 4 bases; J trimming: 5 bases; junction bases outside the gene matches: 5. CDR3 nucleotide sequence: TGCGCCAGCAGCCGGACAGGGCTTCACAATGAGCAGTTCTTC. Its protein is CASSRTGLHNEQFF.

The chain joins TRBV6-4 to TRBJ2-1; 9 nucleotides align to TRBD2. Germline CDR1 MRHNA, CDR2 SNTAGT. The V gene end was trimmed by 10 bases and the J gene end by 3 bases; junction bases not matched to a gene: 1. The CDR3 runs to 12 residues. CDR3 in amino acids: CATSGNYNEQFF. CDR3 DNA: TGTGCCACTAGCGGGAACTACAATGAGCAGTTCTTC.

The chain recombines TRBV18 with TRBJ1-1, with D unclear. Per the germline V gene, CDR1 is KGHSH and CDR2 is LQKENI. Trimming shortened V by 6 bases and J by 2 bases, and 10 bases separated the two germline ends. This CDR3 contains 13 residues. CDR3 protein: CASSPNRNTEAFF. CDR3 in DNA: TGTGCCAGCTCGCCTAACAGAAACACTGAAGCTTTCTTT. The whole variable domain, remainder taken from reference TRBV18 and TRBJ1-1, is NAGVMQNPRHLVRRRGQEARLRCSPMKGHSHVYWYRQLPEEGLKFMVYLQKENIIDESGMPKERFSAEFPKEGPSILRIQQVVRGDSAAYFCASSPNRNTEAFFGQGTRLTVV.

V and J are TRBV30 and TRBJ1-5; 7 bases agree with TRBD1. CDR3 length equals 15 residues. Germline trimming cut 4 bases from V and 5 bases from J; bases unmatched to any gene: 11. Germline assignment: CDR1 GTSNPN and CDR2 SVGIG (reference sequence). The CDR3 DNA reads as TGTGCCTGGAATCGCGGACAGGTCGTACATCAGCCCCAGCATTTT. Its protein is CAWNRGQVVHQPQHF.

V is TRBV7-2 and J is TRBJ2-7, with TRBD2 matching over 12 bases. Germline trimming cut 5 bases from V and 6 bases from J; bases unmatched to any gene: 5. Germline CDR1 SGHTA, CDR2 FQGNSA. The CDR3 loop spans 14 amino acids. CDR3 residues: CASSLGLAGSEQYF. In DNA, the CDR3 is TGTGCCAGCAGCCTAGGACTAGCGGGAAGCGAGCAGTACTTC.

This chain connects TRBV10-3 to TRBJ2-5, with D perhaps matching TRBD2 (5 bases). The length of the CDR3 is 13 residues. V lost 4 bases and J lost 1, with 7 bases in between. The germline CDR1 and CDR2 sequences are ENHRY and SYGVKD. The CDR3 region has the DNA TGTGCCATCAGTGGAACTAGCCAAGAGACCCAGTACTTC. Translated, it gives CAISGTSQETQYF.

V and J are TRBV5-4 and TRBJ1-4; TRBD1 is a possible D gene (6 bases). Germline CDR1 and CDR2: SGHNT and YYREEE (reference sequence). The CDR3 length is 17 residues. Between the trimmed V and J ends, which lost 3 bases and 2 bases, there was a span of 17 bases. Written as DNA, the CDR3 is TGTGCCAGCAGCTCGGTGGGGAGGGGGTCGACTAATGAAAAACTGTTTTTT. The encoded protein is CASSSVGRGSTNEKLFF.

The chain couples TRBV28 to TRBJ1-2; unclear D gene. CDR1 MDHEN and CDR2 SYDVKM come from the germline V gene. The germline V and J ends were trimmed by 4 bases and 9 bases, with 6 bases remaining between them. The CDR3 consists of 10 residues. The CDR3 DNA is TGTGCCAGCAGTTCTGAGCGCTACACCTTC. The encoded protein is CASSSERYTF.

The rearrangement joins TRBV6-1 to TRBJ2-4; 9 nucleotides match TRBD1. CDR3 length equals 18 residues. Germline assignment: CDR1 MNHNS and CDR2 SASEGT. V was clipped by 1 base and J by 0 bases; unmatched bases: 7. The DNA for the CDR3 is TGTGCCAGCAGTGAAGAGGGGACAGGGACTCTAGCCAAAAACATTCAGTACTTC. It encodes CASSEEGTGTLAKNIQYF.

This clone appeared once. V is TRBV2 and J is TRBJ2-6; D might be TRBD2 (5 bases). The V gene's germline CDR1 is SNHLY and CDR2 FYNNEI. This CDR3 contains 15 residues. Trimming took 6 bases from V and 2 from J, leaving 11 bases between them. In DNA, the CDR3 is TGTGCCAGCAGCCAGAGGGCGGCTGGGGCCAACGTCCTGACTTTC. Translation: CASSQRAAGANVLTF.

The chain has TRBV18 and TRBJ2-3; D is perhaps TRBD2 (6 bases). Germline V CDR1 and CDR2: KGHSH, LQKENI. Trimming took off 6 bases at V and 0 bases at J, with 13 bases between the two ends. This CDR3 is built from 15 residues. CDR3 in amino acids: CASSPLAGSTDTQYF. The CDR3 region has the DNA TGTGCCAGCTCCCCGCTGGCGGGGAGCACAGATACGCAGTATTTT.

This chain connects TRBV4-1 to TRBJ2-5; possibly TRBD1 for D (6 bases). Per germline, CDR1 MGHRA and CDR2 YSYEKL. This CDR3 has 17 residues. V lost 0 bases, J lost 1 base, and 15 bases lay in between. The CDR3 nucleotides read TGCGCCAGCAGCCAAGATAGGCTACCAGGGGTCCAAGAGACCCAGTACTTC. Translation: CASSQDRLPGVQETQYF.

J is TRBJ2-7 and V is TRBV25-1; 8 nucleotides match TRBD2. V gave up 4 bases and J gave up 4 bases; unmatched junction bases: 9. The CDR3 consists of 15 residues. Germline assignment: CDR1 MGHDK and CDR2 SYGVNS. The CDR3 DNA sequence: TGTGCCAGCAGTGCTATGGCGGGAGGAGCTTACGAGCAGTACTTC. It yields the protein CASSAMAGGAYEQYF.

This clone was seen once. V gene TRBV11-3 combines with J gene TRBJ2-7; 9 bases are a match to TRBD1. Per germline, CDR1 SGHNT and CDR2 YENEEA. CDR3 size: 15 residues. After removal of 4 bases from V and 5 bases from J, the junction contained 9 bases not matched to a gene. The DNA for the CDR3 is TGTGCCAGCAGCTCCGGACGGGGGACAGGGCACGAGCAGTACTTC. Translating gives CASSSGRGTGHEQYF.

The chain carries TRBV19 and TRBJ1-1, with no clear D. The CDR3 totals 12 residues. V was clipped by 8 bases and J by 5 bases, with 12 bases between them. The germline V gene encodes CDR1 LNHDA and CDR2 SQIVND (reference sequence). DNA for the CDR3: TGTGCCAGTGACGCCGGGTGGACTGAAGCTTTCTTT. Amino acids: CASDAGWTEAFF.

The chain links TRBV29-1 to TRBJ2-3; 9 positions agree with TRBD1. CDR3 length equals 16 residues. Trimming took 6 bases from V and 0 from J; bases not matched to a gene: 10. CDR1 and CDR2 (germline): SQVTM, ANQGSEA. CDR3 nucleotide sequence: TGCAGCGTGGGAGGGGGACAGGGAGTGAGCACAGATACGCAGTATTTT. Its protein product is CSVGGGQGVSTDTQYF.

CDR3 region: CASSPKTGTGYTEAFF. In DNA, the CDR3 is TGCGCCAGCAGCCCCAAAACCGGGACAGGGTACACTGAAGCTTTCTTT. The J gene is TRBJ1-1, the V gene TRBV5-1, with 9 bases lining up with TRBD1. The CDR3 is made up of 16 amino acids. V lost 4 bases, J lost 3 bases, and 10 bases stayed unmatched. Germline CDR1 is SGHRS and CDR2 is YFSETQ.

The rearrangement uses TRBV7-9 and TRBJ2-3; 8 bases are a match to TRBD1. V shed 5 bases, J shed 10 bases, and the junction held 5 bases outside the gene matches. The germline gives CDR1 SEHNR, CDR2 FQNEAQ (reference sequence). This CDR3 has 12 amino acids. CDR3 sequence (DNA): TGTGCCAGCAGCCTCGACAGGGGAGCGCAGTATTTT. This translates into CASSLDRGAQYF.

V is TRBV12-3 or TRBV12-4 and J is TRBJ1-5; a possible D gene is TRBD1 (6 bases). This CDR3 has 13 amino acids. Trimming shortened V by 10 bases and J by 7 bases, and 17 bases separated the two germline ends. Here the CDR3 DNA reads TGTGCCACCTCAGGGGCTCGAGGGCAGCCCCAGCATTTT. This encodes CATSGARGQPQHF.

J is TRBJ2-7 and V is TRBV7-8, with 9 bases lining up with TRBD2. Germline V gene lookup returns CDR1 SGHVS and CDR2 FQNEAQ. Unmatched junction bases numbered 9, after V lost 1 base and J lost 5 bases. The CDR3 totals 16 residues. CDR3 DNA sequence: TGTGCCAGCAGCTTAGGGGGCGGCGGGAGGGCCCACGAGCAGTACTTC. Amino acids: CASSLGGGGRAHEQYF. The full variable domain, completed using reference TRBV7-8 and TRBJ2-7, is GAGVSQSPRYKVAKRGQDVALRCDPISGHVSLFWYQQALGQGPEFLTYFQNEAQLDKSGLPSDRFFAERPEGSVSTLKIQRTQQEDSAVYLCASSLGGGGRAHEQYFGPGTRLTVT.

V and J are TRBV11-2 and TRBJ2-2; tentatively, D is TRBD2 (6 bases). Germline V CDR1 and CDR2: SGHAT, FQNNGV. The CDR3 has 15 residues. V was cut by 5 bases and J by 6 bases, with 16 bases left in between. This CDR3 is CASSDGETRAGELFF. CDR3 in DNA: TGTGCCAGCAGCGACGGAGAGACTAGAGCCGGGGAGCTGTTTTTT.

The gene calls are TRBV5-6 and TRBJ1-3; D is possibly TRBD1 (5 bases). This CDR3 is built from 14 residues. Germline V gene data show CDR1 as SGHDT and CDR2 as YYEEEE. Trimming left V 4 bases short and J 2 bases short, with 10 bases between. The CDR3 region has the DNA TGTGCCAGCAGCCCAGGGCTCGCTGGAAACACCATATATTTT. Protein product: CASSPGLAGNTIYF.

The chain employs TRBV11-2 and TRBJ1-4; TRBD1 matches 8 bases. Trimming removed 5 bases from V and 6 bases from J; junction bases left unmatched: 8. The germline V gene has CDR1 SGHAT and CDR2 FQNNGV. The CDR3 is 15 amino acids. The CDR3 DNA is TGTGCCAGCAGCCCAAGGACAGGGAATCATGAAAAACTGTTTTTT. Residues: CASSPRTGNHEKLFF. Full variable domain (missing parts from reference TRBV11-2 and TRBJ1-4): EAGVAQSPRYKIIEKRQSVAFWCNPISGHATLYWYQQILGQGPKLLIQFQNNGVVDDSQLPKDRFSAERLKGVDSTLKIQPAKLEDSAVYLCASSPRTGNHEKLFFGSGTQLSVL.

In this sample, this clone turned up a few times. The chain is built from TRBV2 and TRBJ2-7, with 9 nucleotides matching TRBD2. J was trimmed by 3 bases and V by 0 bases; bases with no gene match: 6. CDR1 and CDR2 (germline): SNHLY, FYNNEI. The CDR3 is 16 residues long. Written as DNA, the CDR3 is TGTGCCAGCAGTGAAGCCACGGTAGCGGGGGACTACGAGCAGTACTTC. This translates into CASSEATVAGDYEQYF. The complete variable domain, with remaining parts taken from reference TRBV2 and TRBJ2-7, reads EPEVTQTPSHQVTQMGQEVILRCVPISNHLYFYWYRQILGQKVEFLVSFYNNEISEKSEIFDDQFSVERPDGSNFTLKIRSTKLEDSAMYFCASSEATVAGDYEQYFGPGTRLTVT.